Listed below are T cell receptor beta chains from one sample, sequenced in a study of cytomegalovirus exposure and HLA in healthy donors. Libraries were prepared by immunoSEQ multiplex PCR; TCRdb keeps only in-frame clonotypes and omits some of them. Among some 110,000 clones listed, around three quarters were seen once. Sequencing input: PBMCs. Receptor source: a man aged 45-65 years in good health and CMV-seropositive. Each CDR3 is given with its conserved first and last residue. The order of the fields is CDR3 length, V gene, CDR3 protein.

len: 15
v_gene: TRBV7-2
CDR3aa: CASSLAGGRGGELFF

len: 13
v_gene: TRBV7-9
CDR3aa: CASSGQVNTEAFF

len: 13
v_gene: TRBV6-1
CDR3aa: CASSAPTGNTIYF

len: 15
v_gene: TRBV5-1
CDR3aa: CASSPETGRNSPLHF

len: 18
v_gene: TRBV7-6
CDR3aa: CASSLEPTGSVYGTEAFF

len: 14
v_gene: TRBV6-5
CDR3aa: CASSYSDRSYGYTF

len: 12
v_gene: TRBV2
CDR3aa: CASIQRTYEQYF

len: 15
v_gene: TRBV15
CDR3aa: CATSTGGTGTNEQFF

len: 15
v_gene: TRBV4-1
CDR3aa: CASSQNSGSYYGYTF

len: 15
v_gene: TRBV19
CDR3aa: CASSMDRGINQPQHF

len: 15
v_gene: TRBV27
CDR3aa: CASSLYAGARETQYF

len: 12
v_gene: TRBV5-1
CDR3aa: CASSSINQPQHF